These 10 T cell receptor beta chains share one sample of origin, sequenced in a study of T cell responses to AZD1222 COVID-19 vaccine. TCRdb keeps only in-frame clones here, not all; method: immunoSEQ multiplex PCR. The sample has some 200,000 clones; approximately 93% are singletons. Sequencing was performed on peripheral blood, taken 28 days after the second AZD1222 dose. The receptors here all came from an adult who received the AZD1222 COVID-19 vaccine.

The V and J genes are TRBV9 and TRBJ2-1; no firm D call. From germline, CDR1 is SGDLS and CDR2 YYNGEE. The CDR3 runs 15 residues. The germline V and J ends were trimmed by 0 bases and 3 bases, with 10 bases remaining between them. The CDR3 region is CASSVAGPGYNEQFF. The CDR3 nucleotides read TGTGCCAGCAGCGTAGCTGGGCCAGGCTACAATGAGCAGTTCTTC.

The CDR3 nucleotides are TGTGCCACCAGTGATGGTACGCGGTTCGGGGAAAAACTGTTTTTT. Amino acids: CATSDGTRFGEKLFF. The chain combines TRBV24-1 with TRBJ1-4, with D uncertain. The germline V gene encodes CDR1 KGHDR and CDR2 SFDVKD. The length of the CDR3 is 15 residues. V gave up 3 bases and J gave up 8 bases, with 15 bases separating them.

The chain carries TRBV5-1 and TRBJ1-2, with D maybe TRBD1 (6 bases). The germline V gene encodes CDR1 SGHRS and CDR2 YFSETQ. V was trimmed by 5 bases and J by 8 bases, leaving 19 bases between them. CDR3 length: 14 amino acids. The DNA of the CDR3 is TGCGCCAGCAGATTACAGGGCACGTCGGGAGGCTACACCTTC. It specifies CASRLQGTSGGYTF.

The V and J genes are TRBV5-5 and TRBJ1-1; 7 positions match TRBD1. Germline CDR1 is SGHKS and CDR2 is YYEKEE (reference sequence). J gave up 0 bases and V 0 bases, and 5 bases lay outside the gene matches. The CDR3 has 16 residues. In DNA, the CDR3 is TGTGCCAGCAGCTTGGCCTGGGGACAGTTGAACACTGAAGCTTTCTTT. Protein product: CASSLAWGQLNTEAFF.

The chain recombines TRBV27 with TRBJ1-2; D uncertain. Germline values: CDR1 MNHEY, CDR2 SMNVEV (reference sequence). The CDR3 is made up of 16 amino acids. V was trimmed by 5 bases and J by 1 base, leaving 17 bases between them. The CDR3, as DNA: TGTGCCAGCAGTCTACCCCCCCCAGCGGGTAACTATGGCTACACCTTC. This sequence encodes CASSLPPPAGNYGYTF.

This clone was seen just once. V usage is TRBV7-3 and J usage is TRBJ2-1; 10 bases are shared with TRBD1. CDR1 is SGHTA, CDR2 FQGTGA, per germline. V trimming: 6 bases; J trimming: 2 bases; junction bases outside the gene matches: 4. The CDR3 is 15 amino acids. The CDR3 DNA is TGTGCCAGCAGTTCGACAGGGGGCGCCTACAATGAGCAGTTCTTC. Protein sequence: CASSSTGGAYNEQFF.

V and J are TRBV6-5 and TRBJ2-7; maybe TRBD1 (6 bases). Germline CDR1 MNHEY, CDR2 SVGAGI. The ends were cut back, 4 bases at V and 0 bases at J, with 10 bases in the middle. CDR3 length: 14 amino acids. The CDR3: CASSSRTDSYEQYF. In DNA form, the CDR3 reads TGTGCCAGCAGTTCCCGGACAGACTCCTACGAGCAGTACTTC.

The CDR3 spells CASRNGPNSGNTIYF. Written as DNA, the CDR3 is TGTGCCAGCAGGAACGGTCCGAACTCTGGAAACACCATATATTTT. V usage is TRBV2 and J usage is TRBJ1-3; D unresolved. Germline CDR1 SNHLY, CDR2 FYNNEI. V lost 6 bases to trimming and J lost 0 bases, with 12 bases between them. CDR3 length equals 15 residues.

In its sample, this clone was seen once. This chain connects TRBV7-8 to TRBJ1-3; D gene uncertain. The V gene's germline CDR1 is SGHVS and CDR2 FQNEAQ. V was pared by 0 bases and J by 0 bases, with 9 bases between. The CDR3 totals 16 residues. The CDR3 reads CASSLAGVSSGNTIYF. CDR3 nucleotide sequence: TGTGCCAGCAGCTTAGCTGGGGTCAGCTCTGGAAACACCATATATTTT. Full variable domain (remainder filled in from reference TRBV7-8 and TRBJ1-3): GAGVSQSPRYKVAKRGQDVALRCDPISGHVSLFWYQQALGQGPEFLTYFQNEAQLDKSGLPSDRFFAERPEGSVSTLKIQRTQQEDSAVYLCASSLAGVSSGNTIYFGEGSWLTVV.

This clone has only a few counts. The gene calls are TRBV10-1 and TRBJ2-7; TRBD1 might be the D (5 bases). The germline V gene has CDR1 WNHNN and CDR2 SYGVQD (reference sequence). The CDR3 has 15 amino acids. V was pared by 0 bases and J by 7 bases, with 16 bases between. The CDR3 here is CASSESRAGPQEQYF. CDR3 in DNA: TGCGCCAGCAGTGAGTCTCGGGCAGGGCCCCAGGAGCAGTACTTC.